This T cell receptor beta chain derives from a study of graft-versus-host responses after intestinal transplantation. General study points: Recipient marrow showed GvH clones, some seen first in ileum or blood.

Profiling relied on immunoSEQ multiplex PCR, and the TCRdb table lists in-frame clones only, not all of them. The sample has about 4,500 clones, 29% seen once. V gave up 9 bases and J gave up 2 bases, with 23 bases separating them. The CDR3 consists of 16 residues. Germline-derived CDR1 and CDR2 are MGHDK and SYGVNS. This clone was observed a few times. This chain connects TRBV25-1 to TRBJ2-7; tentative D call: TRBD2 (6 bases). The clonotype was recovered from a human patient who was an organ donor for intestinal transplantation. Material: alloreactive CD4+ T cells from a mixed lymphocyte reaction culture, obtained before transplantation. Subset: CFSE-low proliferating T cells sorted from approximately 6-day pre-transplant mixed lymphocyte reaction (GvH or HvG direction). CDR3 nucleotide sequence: TGTGCCAGACCCGACCACGGAGGGCCCCCCCCCTACGAGCAGTACTTC. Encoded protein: CARPDHGGPPPYEQYF.